Below, 6 T cell receptor beta chains from the same sample are listed, as sequenced in a study of shared clonotypes between healthy human individuals. Assay used: immunoSEQ multiplex PCR; TCRdb lists only in-frame clones, some missing. The sample includes some 2,100,000 clones, approximately 94% seen only once; the top ten take about 1.5%. Terminally differentiated effector memory CD45RA+ cells were excluded from the naive CD8 cells, which were CD45RO-negative and positively selected for CCR7. Specimen: naive CD8+ T cells from PBMCs. All receptors come from a man between 18 and 29 years old in good health. Some clones in this sample may be carry-over from other donors' samples.

This rearrangement joins TRBV2 to TRBJ2-7; D unresolved. V lost 2 bases, J lost 3 bases, and 8 bases lay in between. Germline CDR1 SNHLY, CDR2 FYNNEI. CDR3 length: 13 residues. The CDR3 DNA sequence: TGTGCCAGCAGTGAATCCTTGGGCTACGAGCAGTACTTC. It yields the protein CASSESLGYEQYF.

V is TRBV5-6 and J is TRBJ1-1; 10 nucleotides line up with TRBD1. J lost 9 bases, V lost 1 base, and 3 bases had no gene match. The germline gives CDR1 SGHDT, CDR2 YYEEEE. The CDR3 length is 13 residues. CDR3 bases: TGTGCCAGCAGCTTGATGGGACAGGGGAAAGCTTTCTTT. It yields the protein CASSLMGQGKAFF.

The chain combines TRBV27 with TRBJ2-4; D not certain. This CDR3 has 16 amino acids. Germline V gene data show CDR1 as MNHEY and CDR2 as SMNVEV (reference sequence). The V end lost 0 bases, the J end lost 1 base, and 10 bases lay between the germline ends. The CDR3 spells CASSLSIGRAKNIQYF. The CDR3 DNA is TGTGCCAGCAGTTTATCGATTGGGCGGGCCAAAAACATTCAGTACTTC.

This clone has a single count. V is TRBV7-6 and J is TRBJ1-3; no definite D call. V lost 6 bases and J 4 bases, leaving 16 bases between the germline ends. Looked up from germline, CDR1 is SGHVS and CDR2 is FNYEAQ. CDR3 size: 15 residues. In DNA, the CDR3 is TGTGCCAGCAGTCACGGACGGCGGGAGGGAAACACCATATATTTT. This codes for CASSHGRREGNTIYF.

Details on this clone: At one end the junction does not follow the germline gene, possibly because of a read error. The rearrangement joins TRBV7-9 to TRBJ2-1; 11 nucleotides line up with TRBD2. The CDR3 consists of 14 residues. Germline CDR1 reads SEHNR; CDR2 reads FQNEAQ (reference sequence). CDR3 DNA sequence: TGTGCCAGCAGCGTAGCGGGAGGGGGAAGTGAGCAGTTCTTC. As protein: CASSVAGGGSEQFF.

The chain links TRBV7-2 to TRBJ2-1; no clear D gene. Germline CDR1 and CDR2: SGHTA and FQGNSA. Trimming left V 0 bases short and J 4 bases short, with 10 bases between. The CDR3 runs 15 residues. The CDR3 bases are TGTGCCAGCAGCTTAGCGGGCAACGGTTACAATGAGCAGTTCTTC. As protein: CASSLAGNGYNEQFF.